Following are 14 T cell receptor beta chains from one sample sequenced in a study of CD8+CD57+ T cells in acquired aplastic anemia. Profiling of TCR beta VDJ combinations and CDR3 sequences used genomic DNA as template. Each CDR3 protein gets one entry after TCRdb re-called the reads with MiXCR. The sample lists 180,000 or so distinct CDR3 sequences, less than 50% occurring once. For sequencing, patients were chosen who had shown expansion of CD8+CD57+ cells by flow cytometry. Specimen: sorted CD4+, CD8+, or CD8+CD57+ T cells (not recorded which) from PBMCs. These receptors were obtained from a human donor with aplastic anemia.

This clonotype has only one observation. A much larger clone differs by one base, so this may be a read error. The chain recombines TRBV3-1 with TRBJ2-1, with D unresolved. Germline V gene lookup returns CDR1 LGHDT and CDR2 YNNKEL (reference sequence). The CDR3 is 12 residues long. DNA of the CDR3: TGTACCAGCAGCCAATTAAGCAATGAGCAGTTCTTC. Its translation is CTSSQLSNEQFF.

The CDR3 here is CASSSNQETQYF. CDR3 nucleotides: TGTGCCAGCAGTTCTAACCAAGAGACCCAGTACTTC. The chain joins TRBV2 to TRBJ2-5; D is ambiguous. Looked up from germline, CDR1 is SNHLY and CDR2 is FYNNEI. Trimming pared 5 bases from V and 0 bases from J, leaving 4 bases between. The CDR3 has 12 residues.

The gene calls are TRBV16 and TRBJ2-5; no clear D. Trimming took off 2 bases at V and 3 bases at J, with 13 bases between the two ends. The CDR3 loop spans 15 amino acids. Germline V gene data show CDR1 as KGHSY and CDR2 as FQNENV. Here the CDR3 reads CASSQVLAREETQYF. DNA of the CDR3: TGTGCCAGCAGCCAAGTATTGGCTAGAGAAGAGACCCAGTACTTC. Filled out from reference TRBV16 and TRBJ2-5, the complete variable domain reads GEEVAQTPKHLVRGEGQKAKLYCAPIKGHSYVFWYQQVLKNEFKFLISFQNENVFDETGMPKERFSAKCLPNSPCSLEIQATKLEDSAVYFCASSQVLAREETQYFGPGTRLLVL.

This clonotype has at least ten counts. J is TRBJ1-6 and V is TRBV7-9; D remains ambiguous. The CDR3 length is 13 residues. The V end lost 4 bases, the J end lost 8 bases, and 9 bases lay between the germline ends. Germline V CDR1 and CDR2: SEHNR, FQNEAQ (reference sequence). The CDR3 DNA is TGTGCCAGCAGCTCGCAAGCTCATTCACCCCTCCACTTT. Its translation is CASSSQAHSPLHF.

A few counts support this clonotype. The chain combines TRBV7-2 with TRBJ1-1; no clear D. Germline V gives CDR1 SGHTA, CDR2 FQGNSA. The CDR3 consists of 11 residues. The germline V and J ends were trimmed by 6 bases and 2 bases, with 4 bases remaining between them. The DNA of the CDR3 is TGTGCCAGCAGTGTAAACACTGAAGCTTTCTTT. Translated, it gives CASSVNTEAFF.

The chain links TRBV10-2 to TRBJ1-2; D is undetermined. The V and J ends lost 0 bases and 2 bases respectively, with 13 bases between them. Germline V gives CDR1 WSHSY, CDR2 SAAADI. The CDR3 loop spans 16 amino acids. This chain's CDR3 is CASSESISGKNYGYTF. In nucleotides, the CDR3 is TGCGCCAGCAGTGAGTCCATCTCGGGTAAGAACTATGGCTACACCTTC.

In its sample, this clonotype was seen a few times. CDR3 sequence reads: CATSSNGGGWYEQYF. CDR3 coding DNA: TGTGCCACCTCTTCAAACGGGGGCGGTTGGTACGAGCAGTACTTC. The chain links TRBV24-1 to TRBJ2-7; D may correspond to TRBD1 or TRBD2 (6 bases each). CDR1 and CDR2 (germline): KGHDR, SFDVKD. With 9 bases removed from V and 4 bases from J, the gap between germline ends came to 21 bases. CDR3 length equals 15 residues.

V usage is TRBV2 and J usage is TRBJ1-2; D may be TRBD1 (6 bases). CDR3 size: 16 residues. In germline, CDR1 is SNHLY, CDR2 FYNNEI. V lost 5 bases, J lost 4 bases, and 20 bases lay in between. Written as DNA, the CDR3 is TGTGCCAGCAGTTCCAACAGGGCGTGGAGTGGCTATGGCTACACCTTC. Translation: CASSSNRAWSGYGYTF. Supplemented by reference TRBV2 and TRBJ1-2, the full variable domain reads EPEVTQTPSHQVTQMGQEVILRCVPISNHLYFYWYRQILGQKVEFLVSFYNNEISEKSEIFDDQFSVERPDGSNFTLKIRSTKLEDSAMYFCASSSNRAWSGYGYTFGSGTRLTVV.

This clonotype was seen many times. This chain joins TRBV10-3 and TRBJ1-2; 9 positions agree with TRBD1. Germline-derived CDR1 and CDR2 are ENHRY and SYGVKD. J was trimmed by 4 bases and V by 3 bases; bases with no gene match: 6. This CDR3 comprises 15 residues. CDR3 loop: CAISDYRGQGYGYTF. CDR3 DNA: TGTGCCATCAGTGACTACAGGGGGCAGGGCTATGGCTACACCTTC.

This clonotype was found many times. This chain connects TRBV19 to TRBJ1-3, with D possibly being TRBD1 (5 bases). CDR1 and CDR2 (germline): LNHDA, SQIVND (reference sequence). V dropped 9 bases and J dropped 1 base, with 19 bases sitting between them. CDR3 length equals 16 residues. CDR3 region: CARPVQWRGSGNTIYF. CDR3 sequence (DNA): TGTGCCAGACCCGTACAATGGAGGGGATCTGGAAACACCATATATTTT.

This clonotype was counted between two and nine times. In DNA form, the CDR3 reads TGTGCCACCAGCAGAGGGACCGCCCAGTACTTC. This sequence encodes CATSRGTAQYF. The J gene is TRBJ2-7, the V gene TRBV15; unclear D gene. The germline gives CDR1 LNHNV, CDR2 YYDKDF (reference sequence). Trimming removed 1 base at V and 10 bases at J, with 8 bases between. The CDR3 contains 11 residues.

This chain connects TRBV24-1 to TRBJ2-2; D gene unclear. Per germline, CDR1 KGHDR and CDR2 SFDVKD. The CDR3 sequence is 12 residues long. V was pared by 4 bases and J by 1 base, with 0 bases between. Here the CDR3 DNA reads TGTGCCACCAGTGAGAACACCGGGGAGCTGTTTTTT. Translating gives CATSENTGELFF.

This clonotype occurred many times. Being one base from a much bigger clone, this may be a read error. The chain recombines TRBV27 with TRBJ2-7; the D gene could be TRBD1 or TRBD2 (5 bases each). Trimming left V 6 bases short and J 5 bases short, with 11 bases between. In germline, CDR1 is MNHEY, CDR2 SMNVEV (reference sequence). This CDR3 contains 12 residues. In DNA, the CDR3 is TGTGCCAGCAGCTTAGTGGGGGACGAGCAGTACTTC. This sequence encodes CASSLVGDEQYF.

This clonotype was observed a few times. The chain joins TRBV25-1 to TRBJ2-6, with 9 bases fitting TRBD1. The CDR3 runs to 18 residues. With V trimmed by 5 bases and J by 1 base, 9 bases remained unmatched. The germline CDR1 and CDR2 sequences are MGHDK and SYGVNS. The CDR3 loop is CASSRQGGRLSGANVLTF. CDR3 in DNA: TGTGCCAGCAGTAGACAGGGGGGCCGCCTATCTGGGGCCAACGTCCTGACTTTC.